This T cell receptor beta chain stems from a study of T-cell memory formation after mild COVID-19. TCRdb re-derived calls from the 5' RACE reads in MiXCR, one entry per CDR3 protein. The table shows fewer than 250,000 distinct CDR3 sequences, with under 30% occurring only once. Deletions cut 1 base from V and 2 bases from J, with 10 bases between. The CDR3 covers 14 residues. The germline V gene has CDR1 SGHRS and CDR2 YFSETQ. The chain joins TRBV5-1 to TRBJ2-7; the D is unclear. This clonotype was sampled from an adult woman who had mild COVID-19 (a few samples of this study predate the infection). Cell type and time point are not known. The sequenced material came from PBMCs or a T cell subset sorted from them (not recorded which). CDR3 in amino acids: CASSLFAETYEQYF. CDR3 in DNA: TGCGCCAGCAGCTTGTTTGCAGAAACCTACGAGCAGTACTTC.